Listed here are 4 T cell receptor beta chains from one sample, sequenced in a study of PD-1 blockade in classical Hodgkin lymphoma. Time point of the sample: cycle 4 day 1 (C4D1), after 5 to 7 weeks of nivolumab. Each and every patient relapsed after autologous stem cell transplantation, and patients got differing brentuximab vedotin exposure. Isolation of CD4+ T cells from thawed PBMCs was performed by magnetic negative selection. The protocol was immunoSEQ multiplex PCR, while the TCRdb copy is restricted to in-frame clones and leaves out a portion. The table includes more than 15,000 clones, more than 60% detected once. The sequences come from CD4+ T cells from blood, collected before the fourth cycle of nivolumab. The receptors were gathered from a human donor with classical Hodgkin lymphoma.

CDR3 in amino acids: CASSPQTAGGPGTQYF. In DNA, the CDR3 is TGTGCCAGCTCACCACAGACAGCGGGAGGGCCCGGGACCCAGTACTTC. V and J are TRBV18 and TRBJ2-5; 10 nucleotides line up with TRBD2. Germline CDR1 reads KGHSH; CDR2 reads LQKENI. After removal of 1 base from V and 7 bases from J, the junction contained 9 bases not matched to a gene. CDR3 length equals 16 residues.

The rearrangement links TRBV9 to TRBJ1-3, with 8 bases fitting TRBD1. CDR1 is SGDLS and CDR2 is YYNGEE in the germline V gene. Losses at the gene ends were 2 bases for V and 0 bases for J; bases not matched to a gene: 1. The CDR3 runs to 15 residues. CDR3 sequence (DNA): TGTGCCAGCAGCGTCGGGACAGGCTCTGGAAACACCATATATTTT. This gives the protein CASSVGTGSGNTIYF.

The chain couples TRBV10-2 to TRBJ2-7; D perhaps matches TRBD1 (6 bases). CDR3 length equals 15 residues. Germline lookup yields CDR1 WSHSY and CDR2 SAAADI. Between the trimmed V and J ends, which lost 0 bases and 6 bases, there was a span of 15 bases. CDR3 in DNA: TGCGCCAGCAGTGAGTCGAATGTCAGGGGCAGCGAGCAGTACTTC. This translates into CASSESNVRGSEQYF.

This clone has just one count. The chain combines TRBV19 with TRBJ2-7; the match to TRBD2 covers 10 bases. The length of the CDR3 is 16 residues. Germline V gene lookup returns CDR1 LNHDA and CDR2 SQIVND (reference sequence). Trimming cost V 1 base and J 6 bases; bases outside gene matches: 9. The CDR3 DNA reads TGTGCCAGTAGTATAGCCAGCGGGAGGGCCGGTTCCGAGCAGTACTTC. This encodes CASSIASGRAGSEQYF. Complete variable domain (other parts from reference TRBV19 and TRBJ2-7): DGGITQSPKYLFRKEGQNVTLSCEQNLNHDAMYWYRQDPGQGLRLIYYSQIVNDFQKGDIAEGYSVSREKKESFPLTVTSAQKNPTAFYLCASSIASGRAGSEQYFGPGTRLTVT.